This T cell receptor (beta chain) was recovered during a study of early T cells in non-severe SARS-CoV-2 infection. Study overall: Chains stayed unpaired after sequencing of bulk RNA from unsorted whole blood. Study-wide results and caveats: The VDJdb matching leaned toward anti-spike CD8 responses and overlooked private and CD4 specificities.

The library protocol tagged individual cDNA molecules with unique molecular identifiers. TCRdb fed the 5' RACE reads into MiXCR, producing one record per CDR3 protein. The sample lists fewer than 30,000 distinct CDR3 sequences, 5% to 6.5% occurring once. Germline values: CDR1 DFQATT, CDR2 SNEGSKA (reference sequence). The CDR3 runs to 11 residues. At least ten counts were recorded for this clonotype. Antigen unknown. The rearrangement uses TRBV20-1 and TRBJ2-5, with D possibly matching TRBD2 (5 bases). The sequenced material came from whole blood. The TCR was taken from an adult who was a healthcare worker with PCR-confirmed SARS-CoV-2 infection or an uninfected control (not recorded which). The CDR3, as DNA: TGCAGCGCCCAGCTCGAGGGGACCCAGTACTTC. Translating gives CSAQLEGTQYF.